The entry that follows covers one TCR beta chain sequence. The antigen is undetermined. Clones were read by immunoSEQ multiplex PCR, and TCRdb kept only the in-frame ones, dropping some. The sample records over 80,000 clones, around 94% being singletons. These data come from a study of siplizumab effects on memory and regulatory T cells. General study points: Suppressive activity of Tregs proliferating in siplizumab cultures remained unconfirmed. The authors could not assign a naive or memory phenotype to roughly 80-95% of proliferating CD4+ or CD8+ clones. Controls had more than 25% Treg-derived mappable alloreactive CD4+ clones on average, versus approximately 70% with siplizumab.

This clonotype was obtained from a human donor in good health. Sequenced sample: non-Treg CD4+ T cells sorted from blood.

DNA of the CDR3: TGTGCCACGGGCCCCGCGGCCGTGGCAGATGAGCAGTTCTTC. It yields the protein CATGPAAVADEQFF. The rearrangement links TRBV10-3 to TRBJ2-1; D unclear. Trimming pared 10 bases from V and 8 bases from J, leaving 21 bases between. This CDR3 spans 14 amino acids. Germline CDR1 reads ENHRY; CDR2 reads SYGVKD.